This T cell receptor beta chain is drawn from a study of Ad26.COV2.S vaccination and SARS-CoV-2 variants. Profiling relied on immunoSEQ multiplex PCR, and the TCRdb table lists in-frame clones only, not all of them. Among some 450,000 clones, less than 95% were seen once, and the ten largest hold around 4.2%. Germline-derived CDR1 and CDR2 are GTSNPN and SVGIG (reference sequence). The trim removed 3 bases at V and 5 bases at J, leaving 4 bases unmatched. The CDR3 loop spans 12 amino acids. This sample's treatment: 15 to 20 received Ad26.COV2.S at low or high dose, single or two shots; several received placebo; per-sample allocation not given. Day 63 following the first vaccine or placebo injection was when the samples were taken.

The receptor comes from a person aged 18-65 years who received the Ad26.COV2.S COVID-19 vaccine or a placebo. The source material was peripheral blood, sampled in a trial of Ad26.COV2.S vaccine versus placebo. The gene calls are TRBV30 and TRBJ2-7; TRBD1 aligns across 7 bases. CDR3 bases: TGTGCCTGGAGCCCGACAGGGAACGAGCAGTACTTC. This codes for CAWSPTGNEQYF. Full variable domain (rest looked up from reference TRBV30 and TRBJ2-7): SQTIHQWPATLVQPVGSPLSLECTVEGTSNPNLYWYRQAAGRGLQLLFYSVGIGQISSEVPQNLSASRPQDRQFILSSKKLLLSDSGFYLCAWSPTGNEQYFGPGTRLTVT.